One sample yielded the 30 T cell receptor beta chains listed below, sequenced in a study of beta chain features in type 1 diabetes. The authors reverse transcribed all of the isolated RNA, so sequencing captured expressed TCRB transcripts. Repertoires were generated with immunoSEQ multiplex PCR, while TCRdb's copy carries only in-frame clones and drops some. The sample shows hundreds of thousands of clones, roughly 12% of them seen only once. The specimen sequenced was naive CD4+ T cells from blood. The source of these receptors is a man younger than 35 in good health.

The V gene is TRBV28, the J gene TRBJ1-1; D may be TRBD1 (5 bases). Germline CDR1 reads MDHEN; CDR2 reads SYDVKM. The CDR3 runs to 15 residues. V was clipped by 4 bases and J by 0 bases, with 12 bases between them. In nucleotides, the CDR3 is TGTGCCAGCAGTTCTGTAGACAGCCTGAACACTGAAGCTTTCTTT. Its translation is CASSSVDSLNTEAFF.

The rearrangement uses TRBV7-3 and TRBJ2-1; the match to TRBD2 covers 12 bases. The CDR3 runs to 15 residues. Germline V lookup: CDR1 SGHTA, CDR2 FQGTGA. V trimming: 5 bases; J trimming: 6 bases; junction bases outside the gene matches: 5. The CDR3 coding sequence is TGTGCCAGCAGCCCATGGACTAGCGGGGTCAATGAGCAGTTCTTC. This gives the protein CASSPWTSGVNEQFF.

At least ten counts were recorded for this clone. This chain uses TRBV7-2 with TRBJ2-1, with D perhaps TRBD2 (5 bases). The V end was cut by 4 bases, the J end by 9 bases, with 7 bases between. Germline V gene data show CDR1 as SGHTA and CDR2 as FQGNSA. The CDR3 contains 11 residues. The CDR3: CASSSRGEQFF. Written as DNA, the CDR3 is TGTGCCAGCAGCTCCCGGGGTGAGCAGTTCTTC.

The table lists this clone with many counts. The chain combines TRBV4-3 with TRBJ2-1, with D unresolved. This CDR3 comprises 12 residues. The V gene's germline CDR1 is LGHNA and CDR2 YSLEER. V dropped 2 bases and J dropped 10 bases, with 9 bases sitting between them. This chain's CDR3 is CASSQYLDEQFF. The CDR3 DNA sequence: TGCGCCAGCAGCCAATATCTAGACGAGCAGTTCTTC.

This clone appeared a few times. The chain links TRBV6-5 to TRBJ2-1, with TRBD2 matching over 11 bases. The CDR3 has 13 amino acids. Unmatched junction bases numbered 4, after V lost 8 bases and J lost 7 bases. CDR1 and CDR2 from the germline V gene are MNHEY and SVGAGI. The CDR3 DNA is TGTGCCAGCTTGGCTAGCGGGGGGAATGAGCAGTTCTTC. Amino acids: CASLASGGNEQFF.

In its sample, this clone was seen a few times. The V gene is TRBV5-1, the J gene TRBJ2-5; 8 bases align to TRBD1. The CDR3 extends over 14 amino acids. CDR1 is SGHRS and CDR2 is YFSETQ in the germline V gene. Trimming took 3 bases from V and 5 from J; bases not matched to a gene: 6. DNA for the CDR3: TGCGCCAGCAGCTCTGGACAGGGTGGCGAGACCCAGTACTTC. It is translated as CASSSGQGGETQYF.

This clone has just a few counts. The DNA for the CDR3 is TGTGCCAGCTCACCACCGGGCTACTCTGGGGCCAACGTCCTGACTTTC. Its translation: CASSPPGYSGANVLTF. The chain employs TRBV18 and TRBJ2-6; D gene ambiguous. The length of the CDR3 is 16 residues. The germline V and J ends were trimmed by 0 bases and 0 bases, with 6 bases remaining between them. In germline, CDR1 is KGHSH, CDR2 LQKENI.

V and J are TRBV5-1 and TRBJ1-5; 10 nucleotides line up with TRBD1. Germline V gene lookup returns CDR1 SGHRS and CDR2 YFSETQ. The V gene end was trimmed by 0 bases and the J gene end by 4 bases; junction bases not matched to a gene: 1. The CDR3 sequence is 15 residues long. The CDR3 bases are TGCGCCAGCAGCTTGGGACAGGGGGCGAATCAGCCCCAGCATTTT. The encoded protein is CASSLGQGANQPQHF.

This chain uses TRBV30 with TRBJ1-2; the match to TRBD1 covers 9 bases. Germline CDR1 is GTSNPN and CDR2 is SVGIG (reference sequence). V lost 3 bases and J lost 7; bases outside the gene matches: 6. This CDR3 comprises 13 residues. The CDR3 protein is CAWRPRDRAGYTF. CDR3 nucleotides: TGTGCCTGGAGACCAAGGGACAGGGCTGGCTACACCTTC. Together with reference TRBV30 and TRBJ1-2, the CDR3 gives the full variable domain: SQTIHQWPATLVQPVGSPLSLECTVEGTSNPNLYWYRQAAGRGLQLLFYSVGIGQISSEVPQNLSASRPQDRQFILSSKKLLLSDSGFYLCAWRPRDRAGYTFGSGTRLTVV.

This clone was recorded a few times. V usage is TRBV7-9 and J usage is TRBJ2-7; a possible D gene is TRBD1 (6 bases). The CDR3 spans 14 residues. The ends were cut back, 5 bases at V and 3 bases at J, with 14 bases in the middle. CDR1 and CDR2 from the germline V gene are SEHNR and FQNEAQ (reference sequence). CDR3 in amino acids: CASSPQSQGYEQYF. CDR3 DNA sequence: TGTGCCAGCAGCCCCCAGTCACAGGGCTACGAGCAGTACTTC.

The rearrangement uses TRBV2 and TRBJ2-3; TRBD1 might be the D (6 bases). V lost 6 bases and J lost 0, with 16 bases in between. The CDR3 consists of 16 residues. CDR1 is SNHLY and CDR2 is FYNNEI in the germline V gene. The CDR3 nucleotides read TGTGCCAGCAGCGGCTTAGGCAGGGGAAGCACAGATACGCAGTATTTT. Translating gives CASSGLGRGSTDTQYF.

This clone was detected only a few times. The gene calls are TRBV28 and TRBJ2-3; 9 bases agree with TRBD2. The CDR3 extends over 15 amino acids. Germline trimming cut 5 bases from V and 4 bases from J; bases unmatched to any gene: 7. CDR1 MDHEN and CDR2 SYDVKM come from the germline V gene. The CDR3 loop is CASSARGGPSDTQYF. The CDR3 DNA sequence: TGTGCCAGCAGTGCGCGGGGGGGCCCCTCAGATACGCAGTATTTT.

V gene TRBV29-1 combines with J gene TRBJ1-5; the D gene is possibly TRBD1 (6 bases). The length of the CDR3 is 14 residues. Trimming stripped 6 bases from V and 5 bases from J, with 17 bases between. Germline CDR1 is SQVTM and CDR2 is ANQGSEA. The CDR3 DNA is TGCAGCGTGTCCGATGCAAGGACAGATCAGCCCCAGCATTTT. Its translation is CSVSDARTDQPQHF.

This chain connects TRBV7-2 to TRBJ2-3; 9 bases agree with TRBD2. Unmatched junction bases numbered 8, after V lost 4 bases and J lost 3 bases. In germline, CDR1 is SGHTA, CDR2 FQGNSA. This CDR3 comprises 16 residues. CDR3 sequence reads: CASSSSSGVGTDTQYF. The DNA for the CDR3 is TGTGCCAGCAGCTCCTCTAGCGGGGTGGGGACAGATACGCAGTATTTT.

The chain combines TRBV30 with TRBJ1-4; a possible D gene is TRBD1 (5 bases). Trimming cost V 3 bases and J 4 bases, with 12 bases left between them. CDR3 length: 14 residues. Germline values: CDR1 GTSNPN, CDR2 SVGIG (reference sequence). In DNA, the CDR3 is TGTGCCTGGAGAGGTCAGGGTTTTAATGAAAAACTGTTTTTT. Translated: CAWRGQGFNEKLFF.

This clone was detected only a few times. The V and J genes are TRBV7-6 and TRBJ1-2; TRBD1 matches at 8 bases. V lost 5 bases to trimming and J lost 4 bases; unmatched junction nucleotides: 6. This CDR3 is built from 14 residues. Germline CDR1 SGHVS, CDR2 FNYEAQ. CDR3 region: CASSPRQGTYGYTF. CDR3 DNA: TGTGCCAGCAGCCCCCGACAGGGGACCTATGGCTACACCTTC.

This chain links TRBV5-8 with TRBJ2-3; a possible D gene is TRBD1 (5 bases). The CDR3 runs to 16 residues. Germline lookup yields CDR1 SGHTS and CDR2 YDEGEE. The V end lost 1 base, the J end lost 1 base, and 13 bases lay between the germline ends. CDR3 residues: CASSLRGRTGTDTQYF. The CDR3 DNA follows: TGTGCCAGCAGCTTGAGGGGCAGGACGGGCACAGATACGCAGTATTTT.

This chain joins TRBV18 and TRBJ1-1; the D gene is possibly TRBD1 (6 bases). The CDR3 runs 15 residues. V was shortened by 3 bases and J by 4 bases, with 15 bases between the two germline ends. Germline V gives CDR1 KGHSH, CDR2 LQKENI. For the CDR3, the DNA is TGTGCCAGCTCACCTCCTGGGGGGGGCGGCACTGAAGCTTTCTTT. Its protein is CASSPPGGGGTEAFF.

The rearrangement links TRBV11-2 to TRBJ2-7, with D tentatively TRBD2 (5 bases). Trimming took 1 base from V and 4 from J, leaving 11 bases between them. The CDR3 loop spans 14 amino acids. Germline lookup yields CDR1 SGHAT and CDR2 FQNNGV. The CDR3 here is CASSLGDGGYEQYF. DNA for the CDR3: TGTGCCAGCAGCTTAGGAGACGGCGGGTACGAGCAGTACTTC.

The V and J genes are TRBV7-8 and TRBJ2-5; the D is unclear. This CDR3 contains 8 residues. CDR1 and CDR2 from the germline V gene are SGHVS and FQNEAQ. With 8 bases removed from V and 8 bases from J, the gap between germline ends came to 3 bases. The CDR3 DNA follows: TGTGCCAGCGGCACCCAGTACTTC. Residues: CASGTQYF.

This clone was seen ten or more times. The genes are TRBV30 and TRBJ2-3; D unclear. Trimming cost V 5 bases and J 4 bases, with 10 bases left between them. Germline assignment: CDR1 GTSNPN and CDR2 SVGIG (reference sequence). The CDR3 is 12 residues long. The CDR3 DNA reads TGTGCCTGGCGGCAGACTTCAGATACGCAGTATTTT. Translation: CAWRQTSDTQYF.

This clone was found a few times. The DNA of the CDR3 is TGCGCCAGCAGCCCTGGGACAGGGGCTCGGTGGGGCACAGATACGCAGTATTTT. Translation: CASSPGTGARWGTDTQYF. J is TRBJ2-3 and V is TRBV4-3, with 10 bases identical to TRBD1. Germline V gene data show CDR1 as LGHNA and CDR2 as YSLEER. The CDR3 has 18 residues. Germline trimming cut 4 bases from V and 1 base from J; bases unmatched to any gene: 11.

This clone was seen a handful of times. The genes are TRBV4-3 and TRBJ2-7; TRBD2 matches at 8 bases. In germline, CDR1 is LGHNA, CDR2 YSLEER. The CDR3 runs to 15 residues. J gave up 2 bases and V 4 bases, and 7 bases lay outside the gene matches. CDR3 amino acids: CASSRQRGFTYEQYF. The CDR3 DNA is TGCGCCAGCAGCCGACAGCGGGGGTTTACCTACGAGCAGTACTTC.

This chain links TRBV6-1 with TRBJ1-1; D unclear. Germline CDR1 is MNHNS and CDR2 is SASEGT. CDR3 length equals 14 residues. Trimming cost V 4 bases and J 2 bases, with 11 bases left between them. The CDR3 DNA is TGTGCCAGCAGTGCTTCAGTTTCCAACACTGAAGCTTTCTTT. It is translated as CASSASVSNTEAFF.

The CDR3 DNA reads TGTGCCAGCAGCTCCCGCCCCGAGGAAAAACTGTTTTTT. It codes for CASSSRPEEKLFF. The chain joins TRBV9 to TRBJ1-4; D gene uncertain. V dropped 4 bases and J dropped 8 bases, with 12 bases sitting between them. Germline loops: CDR1 SGDLS, CDR2 YYNGEE. This CDR3 spans 13 amino acids.

The chain combines TRBV9 with TRBJ2-1; D gene unclear. Germline V gene lookup returns CDR1 SGDLS and CDR2 YYNGEE. This CDR3 is built from 17 residues. Trimming stripped 5 bases from V and 4 bases from J, with 22 bases between. The CDR3 DNA reads as TGTGCCAGCAGTACAACCCTAAGACACCGCAATTACAATGAGCAGTTCTTC. Translation gives CASSTTLRHRNYNEQFF.

Only a few counts were recorded for this clone. The genes are TRBV7-2 and TRBJ2-2, with D unresolved. V was shortened by 2 bases and J by 2 bases, with 12 bases between the two germline ends. This CDR3 is 16 amino acids long. Germline CDR1 and CDR2: SGHTA and FQGNSA. CDR3 protein: CASSLNLPVNTGELFF. CDR3 nucleotides: TGTGCCAGCAGCTTAAACTTACCGGTAAACACCGGGGAGCTGTTTTTT.

The chain has TRBV7-9 and TRBJ2-7, with D perhaps TRBD1 (7 bases). V was clipped by 0 bases and J by 6 bases, with 12 bases between them. The CDR3 has 14 amino acids. CDR1 and CDR2 (germline): SEHNR, FQNEAQ (reference sequence). Written as DNA, the CDR3 is TGTGCCAGCAGCTTAGCTCGGCAGGGGGGCGAGCAGTACTTC. Translated, it gives CASSLARQGGEQYF.

Only a few counts were recorded for this clone. The CDR3 DNA follows: TGTGCCTGGAGCGTGTCAGATAACACCGGGGAGCTGTTTTTT. Encoded protein: CAWSVSDNTGELFF. The chain recombines TRBV30 with TRBJ2-2; D gene unclear. Germline V gene sequence: CDR1 GTSNPN, CDR2 SVGIG (reference sequence). Trimming removed 3 bases at V and 2 bases at J, with 10 bases between. This CDR3 region has 14 residues.

The rearrangement joins TRBV19 to TRBJ2-5; 7 bases agree with TRBD2. Losses at the gene ends were 3 bases for V and 4 bases for J; bases not matched to a gene: 8. CDR1 LNHDA and CDR2 SQIVND come from the germline V gene (reference sequence). This CDR3 is 15 amino acids long. DNA of the CDR3: TGTGCCAGTAGTATGTGGGAGGGCCCGGGAGAGACCCAGTACTTC. Translated: CASSMWEGPGETQYF.